This TCR beta chain came from a study of monozygotic twins with inflammatory bowel disease. Molecular identifiers with 6-nucleotide sample barcodes were added during cDNA synthesis via template switching. Reprocessing the 5' RACE reads, TCRdb reports a single entry for every CDR3 protein and omits DNA. The data show approximately 340,000 distinct CDR3 sequences, and the top ten clones hold over 2%. The CDR3 sequence is 15 residues long. CDR1 is SGHRS and CDR2 is YFSETQ in the germline V gene. The chain links TRBV5-1 to TRBJ1-5; TCRdb designates TRBD1, a call that cannot be tested without DNA. The sequence was collected from a human donor with ulcerative colitis or Crohn's disease, or a healthy co-twin of an affected twin (not recorded which). The sequenced sample consisted of blood. CDR3: CASSFGGSSNQPQHF.